This TCR beta chain was profiled in a study of blood T cell repertoires in COVID-19. Study-level background: Acute and convalescent COVID-19 samples came from the United States, Italy and Spain.

The length of the CDR3 is 16 residues. V lost 5 bases and J lost 0; bases outside the gene matches: 7. Germline CDR1 SGHVS, CDR2 FQNEAQ. Sequencing used immunoSEQ multiplex PCR; TCRdb keeps in-frame clones, though not all of them. The sample shows about 190,000 clones, roughly 80% of them seen only once. Across roughly 25 US areas, participants ranged in age from about 18 to 89 years. Donors of Cohort 3 who recovered were those that had two negative PCRs, clearance, or symptom resolution. V gene TRBV7-8 combines with J gene TRBJ2-3, with 8 bases identical to TRBD1. The source material was PBMCs or T cells enriched from blood (not recorded which). The receptor comes from a woman aged 30 to 39 who had recovered from COVID-19. The CDR3 sequence: CASSARTGLSTDTQYF. The CDR3 coding sequence is TGTGCCAGCAGCGCCCGGACAGGGCTTAGCACAGATACGCAGTATTTT.